A single sample gave rise to the 24 T cell receptor beta chains below, sequenced in a study of blood T cell repertoires in COVID-19. Assay: immunoSEQ multiplex PCR; the TCRdb copy retains only in-frame clones and omits some. This sample has 250,000 to 350,000 clones, with more than 75% found just once. Sequenced: peripheral blood. Receptor source: a woman between 50 and 59 years old who had recovered from COVID-19.

This clone was picked up one time. At one end, the junction sequence differs from germline, possibly due to a read error. V is TRBV5-1 and J is TRBJ1-1, with 8 positions matching TRBD1. Germline V CDR1 and CDR2: SGHRS, YFSETQ. The CDR3 consists of 14 residues. CDR3 loop: CASSARTGNPEAFF. The CDR3 region has the DNA TGCGCCAGCAGCGCCCGGACAGGGAACCCTGAAGCTTTCTTT.

This clone was picked up a small number of times. J is TRBJ2-1 and V is TRBV6-2 or TRBV6-3, with 12 bases lining up with TRBD2. V lost 4 bases, J lost 4 bases, and 5 bases stayed unmatched. This CDR3 region has 16 residues. The germline gives CDR1 MNHEY, CDR2 SVGEGT. This CDR3 is CASSSGGLAGYNEQFF. The CDR3 DNA sequence: TGTGCCAGCAGTTCGGGAGGACTAGCGGGATACAATGAGCAGTTCTTC.

The chain has TRBV10-3 and TRBJ2-2; 7 nucleotides agree with TRBD2. CDR1 ENHRY and CDR2 SYGVKD come from the germline V gene. V trimming: 10 bases; J trimming: 5 bases; junction bases outside the gene matches: 13. The CDR3 totals 15 residues. The DNA for the CDR3 is TGTGCCAGCACGGATAGCGGGTCGCCGACCGGGGAGCTGTTTTTT. Amino acid sequence: CASTDSGSPTGELFF.

This rearrangement joins TRBV6-5 to TRBJ2-1, with D possibly TRBD1 on 5 matching bases. The CDR3 is 12 amino acids. Germline V gene lookup returns CDR1 MNHEY and CDR2 SVGAGI. With 2 bases removed from V and 11 bases from J, the gap between germline ends came to 10 bases. CDR3 nucleotide sequence: TGTGCCAGCAGTTACAACAGGTATAAGCAGTTCTTC. Translated: CASSYNRYKQFF.

The rearrangement links TRBV5-4 to TRBJ2-6; 9 positions match TRBD1. Germline-derived CDR1 and CDR2 are SGHNT and YYREEE (reference sequence). Germline trimming cut 4 bases from V and 0 bases from J; bases unmatched to any gene: 8. This CDR3 comprises 18 residues. CDR3 coding DNA: TGTGCCAGCAGCCTAGGGACAGGGTTCCCCTCTGGGGCCAACGTCCTGACTTTC. It specifies CASSLGTGFPSGANVLTF.

The sample holds one count of this clone. The rearrangement joins TRBV9 to TRBJ2-5; 7 nucleotides agree with TRBD2. Per germline, CDR1 SGDLS and CDR2 YYNGEE. This CDR3 is built from 13 residues. V was pared by 3 bases and J by 1 base, with 0 bases of the junction left unmatched. Here the CDR3 DNA reads TGTGCCAGCAGCGGCGGGGGCCAAGAGACCCAGTACTTC. It encodes CASSGGGQETQYF.

Points on this clone: At one end, the junction sequence differs from germline, possibly due to a read error. The chain recombines TRBV6-5 with TRBJ2-7, with 8 bases identical to TRBD1. The germline V gene encodes CDR1 MNHEY and CDR2 SVGAGI. This CDR3 comprises 13 residues. This CDR3 is CASSYSKRDRCDF. As DNA, the CDR3 is TGTGCCAGCAGTTACTCGAAGAGGGACAGGTGCGACTTC.

CDR3 DNA: TGTGCCAGCAGCGTAGAGGCGGGGTCCCCGTCCGAGCAGTACTTC. Amino acids: CASSVEAGSPSEQYF. This chain uses TRBV9 with TRBJ2-7, with D possibly matching TRBD2 (6 bases). V lost 0 bases to trimming and J lost 6 bases, with 16 bases between them. The CDR3 extends over 15 amino acids. CDR1 SGDLS and CDR2 YYNGEE come from the germline V gene.

The CDR3 sequence: CASSSKRSANYGYTF. DNA for the CDR3: TGTGCCAGCAGCAGTAAGAGGTCGGCTAACTATGGCTACACCTTC. The genes are TRBV5-4 and TRBJ1-2; unclear D gene. V was pared by 4 bases and J by 0 bases, with 13 bases between. The CDR3 is 15 residues long. Germline loops: CDR1 SGHNT, CDR2 YYREEE (reference sequence).

V is TRBV5-4 and J is TRBJ1-2; possibly TRBD1 for D (5 bases). Germline V gives CDR1 SGHNT, CDR2 YYREEE (reference sequence). The CDR3 covers 13 residues. V was cut by 1 base and J by 1 base, with 5 bases left in between. CDR3 region: CASSLQGNYGYTF. CDR3 nucleotide sequence: TGTGCCAGCAGCTTGCAGGGTAACTATGGCTACACCTTC.

This chain connects TRBV28 to TRBJ2-5, with 7 bases identical to TRBD2. Per germline, CDR1 MDHEN and CDR2 SYDVKM. The ends lost 8 bases at V and 3 bases at J; junction bases unmatched: 0. The CDR3 totals 11 residues. CDR3 nucleotide sequence: TGTGCCAGCCGGGGGGAAGAGACCCAGTACTTC. Translation: CASRGEETQYF.

The chain carries TRBV28 and TRBJ1-4; TRBD1 agrees at 8 bases. The V segment lost 3 bases and the J segment 5 bases; nucleotides outside the gene matches: 11. Looked up from germline, CDR1 is MDHEN and CDR2 is SYDVKM. CDR3 length equals 17 residues. Written as DNA, the CDR3 is TGTGCCAGCAGTTTTCCAGGACAGGGTGTAAGGAATGAAAAACTGTTTTTT. This encodes CASSFPGQGVRNEKLFF.

This chain uses TRBV25-1 with TRBJ1-2, with D uncertain. Trimming took 3 bases from V and 4 from J, leaving 9 bases between them. Germline CDR1 is MGHDK and CDR2 is SYGVNS. The CDR3 totals 13 residues. Written as DNA, the CDR3 is TGTGCCAGCAGTGAGCCGGGGAGCTATGGCTACACCTTC. This gives the protein CASSEPGSYGYTF.

V gene TRBV18 combines with J gene TRBJ2-1; D possibly corresponds to TRBD2 (7 bases). V was cut by 3 bases and J by 0 bases, with 9 bases left in between. Germline CDR1 and CDR2: KGHSH and LQKENI. The CDR3 contains 15 residues. CDR3 nucleotides: TGTGCCAGCTCACCGGGAGGGGGCTCCTACAATGAGCAGTTCTTC. This codes for CASSPGGGSYNEQFF.

This clone came up once. The chain recombines TRBV18 with TRBJ2-5; TRBD2 might be the D (5 bases). The V gene lost 2 bases and the J gene lost 5 bases, with 12 bases spanning the gap. Germline V gene data show CDR1 as KGHSH and CDR2 as LQKENI. The CDR3 consists of 14 residues. CDR3 residues: CASSPGLSGETQYF. The CDR3 DNA reads TGTGCCAGCTCACCAGGACTCTCGGGGGAGACCCAGTACTTC.

This sequence joins TRBV18 and TRBJ2-7, with 10 bases matching TRBD2. This CDR3 is built from 14 residues. Germline CDR1 is KGHSH and CDR2 is LQKENI. Unmatched junction bases numbered 2, after V lost 4 bases and J lost 2 bases. The CDR3: CASSQSGGAYEQYF. CDR3 DNA: TGTGCCAGCTCACAAAGCGGGGGGGCCTACGAGCAGTACTTC.

The V gene is TRBV30, the J gene TRBJ1-3; tentatively, D is TRBD1 (5 bases). From germline, CDR1 is GTSNPN and CDR2 SVGIG (reference sequence). The CDR3 runs 13 residues. Between the trimmed V and J ends, which lost 5 bases and 1 base, there was a span of 9 bases. In DNA form, the CDR3 reads TGTGCCTGGGCAGGACAATCTGGAAACACCATATATTTT. Amino acid sequence: CAWAGQSGNTIYF.

This chain connects TRBV7-6 to TRBJ1-1; 7 bases line up with TRBD1. V lost 5 bases to trimming and J lost 4 bases; unmatched junction nucleotides: 16. Looked up from germline, CDR1 is SGHVS and CDR2 is FNYEAQ. CDR3 length: 17 amino acids. This CDR3 is CASSDSVSGRGVTEAFF. CDR3 nucleotides: TGTGCCAGCAGCGATAGTGTTTCGGGCAGGGGGGTCACTGAAGCTTTCTTT. Full variable domain (rest looked up from reference TRBV7-6 and TRBJ1-1): GAGVSQSPRYKVTKRGQDVALRCDPISGHVSLYWYRQALGQGPEFLTYFNYEAQQDKSGLPNDRFSAERPEGSISTLTIQRTEQRDSAMYRCASSDSVSGRGVTEAFFGQGTRLTVV.

This clone has a handful of counts. The chain joins TRBV6-5 to TRBJ1-4, with D possibly matching TRBD1 (5 bases). There are 12 residues in the CDR3. Germline CDR1 and CDR2: MNHEY and SVGAGI. Trimming took 6 bases from V and 10 from J, leaving 12 bases between them. CDR3 loop: CASRNDRAKLFF. CDR3 nucleotide sequence: TGTGCCAGCAGGAACGACAGAGCAAAACTGTTTTTT.

V usage is TRBV3-1 (or the pseudogene TRBV3-2) and J usage is TRBJ1-1; TRBD1 agrees at 9 bases. This CDR3 is 16 amino acids long. V shed 4 bases and J 3 bases; nucleotides not matched to a gene: 9. From germline, CDR1 is LGHDT and CDR2 YNNKEL (reference sequence). The CDR3 DNA follows: TGTGCCAGCAGCCCATGGACAGGGGCCGATTACACTGAAGCTTTCTTT. It is translated as CASSPWTGADYTEAFF.

This chain joins TRBV30 and TRBJ2-5, with 12 bases lining up with TRBD2. Germline trimming cut 5 bases from V and 4 bases from J; bases unmatched to any gene: 8. This CDR3 contains 15 residues. Germline CDR1 GTSNPN, CDR2 SVGIG (reference sequence). The CDR3 region is CAWDSGLAGPETQYF. CDR3 nucleotide sequence: TGTGCCTGGGATTCGGGACTAGCGGGCCCAGAGACCCAGTACTTC.

DNA of the CDR3: TGTGCCAGCAGTTTGGCGGGGGGGCTCGACGAGCAGTACTTC. Its translation: CASSLAGGLDEQYF. The rearrangement joins TRBV28 to TRBJ2-7; 9 bases are a match to TRBD2. Germline CDR1 MDHEN, CDR2 SYDVKM. The CDR3 has 14 residues. V shed 3 bases and J 5 bases; nucleotides not matched to a gene: 5.

CDR3 DNA: TGTGCCAGCAGTTGGGGGGGGTCCTCGAGCACCGGGGAGCTGTTTTTT. It specifies CASSWGGSSSTGELFF. This sequence joins TRBV6-5 and TRBJ2-2; 7 bases align to TRBD2. The CDR3 loop spans 16 amino acids. Germline V gives CDR1 MNHEY, CDR2 SVGAGI. Losses at the gene ends were 4 bases for V and 4 bases for J; bases not matched to a gene: 9.

The chain uses TRBV14 and TRBJ2-7, with TRBD1 matching 9 bases. Unmatched junction bases numbered 6, after V lost 4 bases and J lost 2 bases. CDR1 is SGHDN, CDR2 FVKESK, per germline. The CDR3 totals 15 residues. The DNA of the CDR3 is TGTGCCAGCAGCCTCGGGACAGGGAATGCCTACGAGCAGTACTTC. Amino acid sequence: CASSLGTGNAYEQYF.